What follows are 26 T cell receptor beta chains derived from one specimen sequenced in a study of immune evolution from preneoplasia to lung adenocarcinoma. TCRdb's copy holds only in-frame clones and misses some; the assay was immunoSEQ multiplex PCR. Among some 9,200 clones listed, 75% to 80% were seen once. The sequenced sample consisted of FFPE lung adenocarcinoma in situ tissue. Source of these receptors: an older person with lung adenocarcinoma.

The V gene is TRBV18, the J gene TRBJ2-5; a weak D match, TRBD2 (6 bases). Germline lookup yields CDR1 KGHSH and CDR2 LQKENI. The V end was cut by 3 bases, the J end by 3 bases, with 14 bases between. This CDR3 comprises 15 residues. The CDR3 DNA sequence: TGTGCCAGCTCACCCACCTTAGGAGGGGAAGAGACCCAGTACTTC. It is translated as CASSPTLGGEETQYF. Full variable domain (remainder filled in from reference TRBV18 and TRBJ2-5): NAGVMQNPRHLVRRRGQEARLRCSPMKGHSHVYWYRQLPEEGLKFMVYLQKENIIDESGMPKERFSAEFPKEGPSILRIQQVVRGDSAAYFCASSPTLGGEETQYFGPGTRLLVL.

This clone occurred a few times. The CDR3 protein is CAWSHARDLNTEAFF. The DNA of the CDR3 is TGTGCCTGGAGCCACGCCCGGGACTTGAACACTGAAGCTTTCTTT. The J gene is TRBJ1-1, the V gene TRBV30; a weak D match, TRBD1 (5 bases). V shed 3 bases and J shed 0 bases, with 14 bases lying between them. The germline CDR1 and CDR2 sequences are GTSNPN and SVGIG (reference sequence). The CDR3 covers 15 residues.

The CDR3 coding sequence is TGCGCCAGCAGCTTGTTGGGGGGGCTCGCAGATACGCAGTATTTT. It is translated as CASSLLGGLADTQYF. The chain employs TRBV5-1 and TRBJ2-3; D perhaps matches TRBD2 (7 bases). The CDR3 loop spans 15 amino acids. Germline V gives CDR1 SGHRS, CDR2 YFSETQ. The ends were cut back, 1 base at V and 4 bases at J, with 13 bases in the middle. The complete variable domain, with remaining parts taken from reference TRBV5-1 and TRBJ2-3, reads KAGVTQTPRYLIKTRGQQVTLSCSPISGHRSVSWYQQTPGQGLQFLFEYFSETQRNKGNFPGRFSGRQFSNSRSEMNVSTLELGDSALYLCASSLLGGLADTQYFGPGTRLTVL.

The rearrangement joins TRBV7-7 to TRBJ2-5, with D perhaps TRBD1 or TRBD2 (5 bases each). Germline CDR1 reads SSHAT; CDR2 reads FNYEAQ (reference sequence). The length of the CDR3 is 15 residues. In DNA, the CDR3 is TGTGCTAGCTGTCTAGGGGCGGAGCGGCTAGAGACCCAGTACTTC. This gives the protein CASCLGAERLETQYF.

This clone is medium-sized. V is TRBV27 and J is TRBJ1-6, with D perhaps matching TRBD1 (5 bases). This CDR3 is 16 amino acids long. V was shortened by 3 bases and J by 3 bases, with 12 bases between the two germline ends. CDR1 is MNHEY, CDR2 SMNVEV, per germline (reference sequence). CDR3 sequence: CASSFGGDLYNSPLHF. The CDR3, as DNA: TGTGCCAGCAGTTTTGGAGGGGACCTCTATAATTCACCCCTCCACTTT.

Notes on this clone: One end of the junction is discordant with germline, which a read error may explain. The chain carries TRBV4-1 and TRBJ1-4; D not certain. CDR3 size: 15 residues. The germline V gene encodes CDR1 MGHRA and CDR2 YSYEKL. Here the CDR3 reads CASSKEGAVLGKLFF. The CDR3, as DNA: TGCGCCAGCAGCAAAGAGGGCGCAGTTCTCGGAAAACTGTTTTTT.

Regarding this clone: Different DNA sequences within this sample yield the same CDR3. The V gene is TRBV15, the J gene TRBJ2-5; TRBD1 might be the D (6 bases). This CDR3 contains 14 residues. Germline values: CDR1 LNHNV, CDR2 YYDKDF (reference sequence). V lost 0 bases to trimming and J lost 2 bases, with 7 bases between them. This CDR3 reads CATSRDRGQETQYF. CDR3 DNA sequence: TGTGCCACCAGCAGAGATAGGGGGCAAGAGACCCAGTACTTC.

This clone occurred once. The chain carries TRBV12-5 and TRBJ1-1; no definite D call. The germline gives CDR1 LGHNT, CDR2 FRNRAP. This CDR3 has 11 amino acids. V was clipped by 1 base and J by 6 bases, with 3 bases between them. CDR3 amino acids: CASGLGAEAFF. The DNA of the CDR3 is TGTGCTAGTGGTTTGGGGGCTGAAGCTTTCTTT.

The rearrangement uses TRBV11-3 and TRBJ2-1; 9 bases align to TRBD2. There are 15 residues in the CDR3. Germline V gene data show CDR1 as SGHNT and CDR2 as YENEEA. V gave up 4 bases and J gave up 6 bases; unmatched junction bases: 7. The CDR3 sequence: CASSSRERGANEQFF. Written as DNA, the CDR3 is TGTGCCAGCAGCTCCCGGGAGCGGGGGGCCAATGAGCAGTTCTTC.

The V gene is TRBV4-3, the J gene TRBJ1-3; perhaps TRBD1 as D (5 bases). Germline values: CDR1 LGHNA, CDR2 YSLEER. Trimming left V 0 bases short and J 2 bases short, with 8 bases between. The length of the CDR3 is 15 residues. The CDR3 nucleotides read TGCGCCAGCAGCCAAGATGGGGGTGCTGGAAACACCATATATTTT. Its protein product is CASSQDGGAGNTIYF.

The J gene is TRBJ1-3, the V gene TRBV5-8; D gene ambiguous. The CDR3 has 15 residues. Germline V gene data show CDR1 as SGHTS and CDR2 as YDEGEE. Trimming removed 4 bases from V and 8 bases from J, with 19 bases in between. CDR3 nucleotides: TGTGCCAGCAGCCCAGAGTGGGGAAGAGCGGACACCATATATTTT. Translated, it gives CASSPEWGRADTIYF. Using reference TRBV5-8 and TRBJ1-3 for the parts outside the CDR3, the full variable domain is EAGVTQSPTHLIKTRGQQATLRCSPISGHTSVYWYQQALGLGLQFLLWYDEGEERNRGNFPPRFSGRQFPNYSSELNVNALELEDSALYLCASSPEWGRADTIYFGEGSWLTVV.

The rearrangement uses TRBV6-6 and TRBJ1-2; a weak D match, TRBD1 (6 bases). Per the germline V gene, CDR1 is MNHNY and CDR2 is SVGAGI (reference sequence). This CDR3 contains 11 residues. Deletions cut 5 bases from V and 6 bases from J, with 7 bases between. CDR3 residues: CASSNRDGYTF. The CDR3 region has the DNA TGTGCCAGCAGTAACAGGGATGGCTACACCTTC.

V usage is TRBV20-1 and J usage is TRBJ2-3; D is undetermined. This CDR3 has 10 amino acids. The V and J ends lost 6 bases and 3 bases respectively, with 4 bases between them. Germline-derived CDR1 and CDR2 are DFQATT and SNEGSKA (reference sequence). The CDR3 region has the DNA TGCAGTGCGAGGACAGATACGCAGTATTTT. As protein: CSARTDTQYF.

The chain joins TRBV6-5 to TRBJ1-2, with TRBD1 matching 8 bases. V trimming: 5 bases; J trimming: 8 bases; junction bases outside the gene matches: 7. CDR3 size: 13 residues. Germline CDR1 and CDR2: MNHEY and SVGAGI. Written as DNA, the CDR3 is TGTGCCAGCAGTAGACAGGGGCGGGGCGGCTACACCTTC. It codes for CASSRQGRGGYTF.

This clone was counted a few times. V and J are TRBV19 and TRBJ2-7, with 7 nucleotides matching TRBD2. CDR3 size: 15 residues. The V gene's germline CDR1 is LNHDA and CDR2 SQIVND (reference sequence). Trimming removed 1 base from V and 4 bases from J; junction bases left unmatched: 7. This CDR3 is CASSIVASGGYEQYF. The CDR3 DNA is TGTGCCAGTAGTATAGTGGCTAGCGGTGGTTACGAGCAGTACTTC. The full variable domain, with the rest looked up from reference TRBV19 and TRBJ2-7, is DGGITQSPKYLFRKEGQNVTLSCEQNLNHDAMYWYRQDPGQGLRLIYYSQIVNDFQKGDIAEGYSVSREKKESFPLTVTSAQKNPTAFYLCASSIVASGGYEQYFGPGTRLTVT.

The CDR3 loop is CASSWSTGITGELFF. CDR3 nucleotide sequence: TGCGCCAGCAGCTGGTCCACAGGGATCACCGGGGAGCTGTTTTTT. The gene calls are TRBV5-1 and TRBJ2-2; TRBD1 is a possible D gene (6 bases). Germline-derived CDR1 and CDR2 are SGHRS and YFSETQ. The CDR3 contains 15 residues. Trimming cost V 3 bases and J 4 bases, with 13 bases left between them. The full variable domain, completed using reference TRBV5-1 and TRBJ2-2, is KAGVTQTPRYLIKTRGQQVTLSCSPISGHRSVSWYQQTPGQGLQFLFEYFSETQRNKGNFPGRFSGRQFSNSRSEMNVSTLELGDSALYLCASSWSTGITGELFFGEGSRLTVL.

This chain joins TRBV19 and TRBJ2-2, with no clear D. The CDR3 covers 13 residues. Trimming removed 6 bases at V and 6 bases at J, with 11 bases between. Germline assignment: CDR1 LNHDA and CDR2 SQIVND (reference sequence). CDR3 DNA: TGTGCCAGTAGAGTGTCGGGTCCCGGGGAGCTGTTTTTT. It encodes CASRVSGPGELFF.

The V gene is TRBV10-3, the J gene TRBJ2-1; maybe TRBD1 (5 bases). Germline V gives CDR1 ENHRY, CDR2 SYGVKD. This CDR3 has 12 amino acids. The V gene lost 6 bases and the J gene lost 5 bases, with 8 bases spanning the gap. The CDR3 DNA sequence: TGTGCCATCAGCATACAGGACAATGAGCAGTTCTTC. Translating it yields CAISIQDNEQFF.

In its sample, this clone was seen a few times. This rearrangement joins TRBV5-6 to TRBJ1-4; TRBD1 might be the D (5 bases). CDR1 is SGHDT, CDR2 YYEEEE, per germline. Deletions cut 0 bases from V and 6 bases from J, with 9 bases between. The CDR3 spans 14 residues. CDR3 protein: CASSLAWGDEKLFF. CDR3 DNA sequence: TGTGCCAGCAGCTTGGCTTGGGGGGATGAAAAACTGTTTTTT.

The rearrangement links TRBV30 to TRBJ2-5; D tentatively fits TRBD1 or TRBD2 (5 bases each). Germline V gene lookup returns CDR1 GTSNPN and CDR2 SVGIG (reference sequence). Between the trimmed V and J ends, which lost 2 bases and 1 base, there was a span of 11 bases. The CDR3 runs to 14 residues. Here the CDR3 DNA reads TGTGCCTGGAGTCCTGGGACCATCCAAGAGACCCAGTACTTC. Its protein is CAWSPGTIQETQYF. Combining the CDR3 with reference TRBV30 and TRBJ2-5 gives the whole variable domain SQTIHQWPATLVQPVGSPLSLECTVEGTSNPNLYWYRQAAGRGLQLLFYSVGIGQISSEVPQNLSASRPQDRQFILSSKKLLLSDSGFYLCAWSPGTIQETQYFGPGTRLLVL.

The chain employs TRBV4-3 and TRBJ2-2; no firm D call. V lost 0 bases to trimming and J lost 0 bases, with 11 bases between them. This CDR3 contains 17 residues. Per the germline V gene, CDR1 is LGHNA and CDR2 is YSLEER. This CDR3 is CASSQDMAGANTGELFF. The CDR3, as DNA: TGCGCCAGCAGCCAAGATATGGCCGGCGCGAACACCGGGGAGCTGTTTTTT.

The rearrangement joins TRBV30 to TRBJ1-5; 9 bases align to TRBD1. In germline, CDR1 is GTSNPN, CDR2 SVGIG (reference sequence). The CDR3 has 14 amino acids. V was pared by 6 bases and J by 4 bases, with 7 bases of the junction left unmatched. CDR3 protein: CACGTGNLNQPQHF. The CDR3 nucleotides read TGTGCCTGCGGGACAGGGAATCTTAATCAGCCCCAGCATTTT.

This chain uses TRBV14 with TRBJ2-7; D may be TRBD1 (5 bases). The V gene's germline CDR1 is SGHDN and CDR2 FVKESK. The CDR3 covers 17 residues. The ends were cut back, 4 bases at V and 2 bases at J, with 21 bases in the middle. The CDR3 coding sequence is TGTGCCAGCAGCCTTCTCGAAAAGCTACAGGAAACCTACGAGCAGTACTTC. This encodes CASSLLEKLQETYEQYF.

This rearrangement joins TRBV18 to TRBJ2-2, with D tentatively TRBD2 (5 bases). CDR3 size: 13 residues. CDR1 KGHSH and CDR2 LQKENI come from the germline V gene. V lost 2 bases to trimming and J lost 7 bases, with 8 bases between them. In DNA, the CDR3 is TGTGCCAGCTCACCATGGGAGAACGGGGAGCTGTTTTTT. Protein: CASSPWENGELFF.

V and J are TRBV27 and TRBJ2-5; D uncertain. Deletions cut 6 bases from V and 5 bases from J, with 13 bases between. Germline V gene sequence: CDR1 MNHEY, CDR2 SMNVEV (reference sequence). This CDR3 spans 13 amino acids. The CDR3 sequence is CASSRMGGETQYF. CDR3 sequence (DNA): TGTGCCAGCAGCCGTATGGGTGGTGAGACCCAGTACTTC.

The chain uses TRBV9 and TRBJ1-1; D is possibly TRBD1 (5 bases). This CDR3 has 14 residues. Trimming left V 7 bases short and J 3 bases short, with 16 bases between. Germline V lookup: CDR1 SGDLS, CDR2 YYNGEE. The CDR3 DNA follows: TGTGCCAGCCGAGGAGGTGGGGCGCACACTGAAGCTTTCTTT. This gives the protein CASRGGGAHTEAFF.